Below, one TCR beta chain is given with its context. What it binds is not known. The data were produced by immunoSEQ multiplex PCR, yet TCRdb's version contains in-frame clones alone and is incomplete. This sample has around 370,000 clones; approximately 85% occur once, and the top ten carry 3% to 4%. The V and J ends lost 0 bases and 8 bases respectively, with 10 bases between them. This CDR3 has 14 amino acids. From germline, CDR1 is PRHDT and CDR2 FYEKMQ (reference sequence). This record comes from a study of Ad26.COV2.S vaccination and SARS-CoV-2 variants. Study details: Donor joined the COV1001 Ad26.COV2.S trial arm. By the intramuscular route, Ad26.COV2.S was given once, or twice 56 days apart. General study points: Considerable breadth of spike-specific CD8+ and CD4+ T cell responses has reportedly been documented following vaccination. Breadth and depth estimates from TCRs may understate total T cell responses.

Indicated treatment: about 20 received Ad26.COV2.S at low or high dose, single or two shots; 5 received placebo; per-sample allocation not given. The samples date from day 63 after the first vaccine or placebo injection. This chain uses TRBV13 with TRBJ1-4; D uncertain. This clonotype originated in a person aged 18-65 years who received the Ad26.COV2.S COVID-19 vaccine or a placebo. Source: peripheral blood, taken in a trial of Ad26.COV2.S vaccine versus placebo. CDR3 region: CASSLGGRGEKLFF. The CDR3 nucleotides are TGTGCCAGCAGCTTAGGAGGCAGAGGGGAAAAACTGTTTTTT.